The rows below give T cell receptor beta chains drawn from one sample of a study of control samples from healthy donors and cancer patients. Generated by immunoSEQ multiplex PCR, the TCRdb table keeps only in-frame clones and is missing some. The data hold about 130,000 clones, with around 90% observed a single time. What was sequenced was blood. These receptors originate from a man aged 18 to 30 in good health. Both conserved end residues are part of each CDR3. D genes are given only for firm matches. Clone sizes are given selectively: once, few, many, or a class where the clone is expanded.

TRBV30	.	.	TRBJ2-7	CAWSNQGGNEQYF	TGTGCCTGGAGTAATCAGGGTGGCAACGAGCAGTACTTC
TRBV19	.	.	TRBJ1-5	CASSIEGNQPQHF	TGTGCCAGTAGTATAGAGGGGAATCAGCCCCAGCATTTT
TRBV2	TRBD1	.	TRBJ1-5	CASSPRDRGFSNQPQHF	TGTGCCAGCAGTCCGCGGGACAGGGGGTTTAGCAATCAGCCCCAGCATTTT
TRBV4-1	TRBD2	.	TRBJ2-1	CASSQDPVAGGKQFF	TGCGCCAGCAGCCAAGATCCGGTTGCGGGGGGTAAGCAGTTCTTC
TRBV4-1	TRBD1	.	TRBJ1-2	CASSHLTGTGYGYTF	TGCGCCAGCAGCCACCTCACCGGGACAGGATATGGCTACACCTTC
TRBV29-1	TRBD1	once	TRBJ2-3	CSVERGISDLGGIQDTQYF	TGCAGCGTTGAAAGGGGGATATCCGACCTAGGGGGCATACAAGATACGCAGTATTTT
TRBV12-3/TRBV12-4	.	.	TRBJ2-5	CASSLGETQYF	TGTGCCAGCAGTTTGGGAGAGACCCAGTACTTC
TRBV29-1	.	once	TRBJ2-1	CSVAEGGTPLEFF	TGCAGCGTTGCCGAGGGTGGGACCCCCCTGGAGTTCTTC
TRBV19	.	.	TRBJ1-2	CASSMQGSYYGYTF	TGTGCCAGTAGTATGCAGGGTTCGTACTATGGCTACACCTTC
TRBV5-6	TRBD1	.	TRBJ1-5	CASSLQGVNQPQHF	TGTGCCAGCAGCTTACAGGGGGTGAATCAGCCCCAGCATTTT
TRBV4-1	TRBD2	.	TRBJ2-1	CASSHPAGGRFF	TGCGCCAGCAGCCACCCCGCGGGGGGACGGTTCTTC
TRBV9	.	.	TRBJ1-1	CASSVSLGNSEAFF	TGTGCCAGCAGCGTAAGTCTGGGAAACTCTGAAGCTTTCTTT
TRBV5-1	.	.	TRBJ1-1	CASSLDRWEMNTEAFF	TGCGCCAGCAGCTTGGACAGGTGGGAGATGAACACTGAAGCTTTCTTT
TRBV2	TRBD1	.	TRBJ2-1	CASSGTGRYNEQFF	TGTGCCAGCAGCGGGACAGGGAGGTACAATGAGCAGTTCTTC
TRBV7-2	.	.	TRBJ1-1	CASSRDVANTEAFF	TGTGCCAGCAGTCGAGATGTTGCGAACACTGAAGCTTTCTTT
TRBV4-1	.	once	TRBJ1-2	CASSQVGTGSYGYTF	TGCGCCAGCAGCCAAGTTGGTACAGGGTCCTATGGCTACACCTTC
TRBV7-9	TRBD1	.	TRBJ2-2	CASSPGTVDTGELFF	TGTGCCAGCAGCCCCGGGACAGTTGACACCGGGGAGCTGTTTTTT
TRBV13	TRBD2	.	TRBJ2-1	CASSLAGGYNEQFF	TGTGCCAGCAGCTTAGCGGGGGGTTACAATGAGCAGTTCTTC
TRBV11-1	.	.	TRBJ1-1	CASSPVGWNTEAFF	TGTGCCAGCAGCCCAGTGGGCTGGAACACTGAAGCTTTCTTT
TRBV6-4	.	few	TRBJ2-7	CASSASSASSYEQYF	TGTGCCAGCAGTGCCTCATCCGCGAGCTCCTACGAGCAGTACTTC
TRBV6-5	.	.	TRBJ1-2	CASRDPGGNYGYTF	TGTGCCAGCAGAGATCCGGGGGGTAACTATGGCTACACCTTC
TRBV6-6	.	few	TRBJ1-1	CASSIQGVGEAFF	TGTGCCAGCAGTATACAGGGAGTTGGTGAAGCTTTCTTT
TRBV2	TRBD2	.	TRBJ2-1	CASSKLAGTAEQFF	TGTGCCAGCAGTAAACTAGCGGGGACGGCCGAGCAGTTCTTC
TRBV3-1/TRBV3-2	TRBD1	.	TRBJ2-7	CASSHLPGQGDEQYF	TGTGCCAGCAGTCATTTGCCGGGACAGGGAGACGAGCAGTACTTC
TRBV19	TRBD1	.	TRBJ1-3	CASTGTGGTNTIYF	TGTGCCAGTACCGGGACAGGGGGCACAAACACCATATATTTT
TRBV9	.	.	TRBJ2-2	CARSVGGVRRGNTGELFF	TGTGCCCGCAGCGTCGGGGGCGTTAGGCGGGGGAACACCGGGGAGCTGTTTTTT
TRBV6-1	TRBD1	once	TRBJ2-7	CASSEPYRGENYEQYF	TGTGCCAGCAGTGAGCCTTACAGGGGGGAGAACTACGAGCAGTACTTC
TRBV9	TRBD1	.	TRBJ1-1	CASSTGQGNTEAFF	TGTGCCAGCAGCACCGGACAGGGGAACACTGAAGCTTTCTTT
TRBV7-3	.	.	TRBJ2-1	CASSSQSGSNEQFF	TGTGCCAGCAGCTCCCAGTCCGGTTCCAATGAGCAGTTCTTC
TRBV7-2	TRBD2	once	TRBJ2-5	CASSSGLAGWGETQYF	TGTGCCAGCAGTTCTGGACTAGCGGGATGGGGGGAGACCCAGTACTTC
TRBV5-6	.	.	TRBJ2-2	CASSLGTSNTGELFF	TGTGCCAGCAGCTTGGGGACTTCGAACACCGGGGAGCTGTTTTTT
TRBV4-1	.	.	TRBJ1-2	CASSQLITANYGYTF	TGCGCCAGCAGCCAACTAATAACAGCTAACTATGGCTACACCTTC
TRBV18	.	.	TRBJ2-7	CASSPLEGISEQYF	TGTGCCAGCTCACCTCTTGAGGGGATTAGCGAGCAGTACTTC
TRBV18	.	.	TRBJ1-4	CASSPLPGAEKLFF	TGTGCCAGCTCACCGCTTCCTGGCGCTGAAAAACTGTTTTTT
TRBV5-5	TRBD1	.	TRBJ2-7	CASSSDPGTGAYEQYF	TGTGCCAGCAGCTCGGACCCCGGGACAGGGGCCTACGAGCAGTACTTC
TRBV9	TRBD2	once	TRBJ2-1	CASSVAAGGVNEQFF	TGTGCCAGCAGCGTAGCAGCGGGGGGGGTGAATGAGCAGTTCTTC
TRBV6-6	TRBD1	.	TRBJ2-7	CASSPALGTEGSYEQYF	TGTGCCAGCAGTCCGGCCCTCGGGACAGAGGGGTCCTACGAGCAGTACTTC
TRBV7-9	.	.	TRBJ2-3	CASSPPRGLSTDTQYF	TGTGCCAGCAGCCCACCGCGGGGCCTTAGCACAGATACGCAGTATTTT
TRBV27	.	.	TRBJ1-6	CASSFVRSPLHF	TGTGCCAGCAGTTTCGTCCGTTCACCCCTCCACTTT
TRBV18	TRBD2	.	TRBJ2-7	CASSPGLAGFGEQYF	TGTGCCAGCTCACCAGGACTAGCGGGGTTTGGCGAGCAGTACTTC
TRBV25-1	.	.	TRBJ1-6	CASSEFKGLGSPLHF	TGTGCCAGCAGTGAATTTAAGGGGCTAGGTTCACCCCTCCACTTT
TRBV18	.	.	TRBJ2-2	CASSPLVGATGELFF	TGTGCCAGCTCACCACTCGTGGGGGCCACCGGGGAGCTGTTTTTT
TRBV2	.	.	TRBJ2-1	CASINGNEQFF	TGTGCCAGCATTAATGGGAATGAGCAGTTCTTC
TRBV5-4	TRBD1	.	TRBJ1-1	CASRQDRVNTEAFF	TGTGCCAGCAGACAAGACAGGGTTAACACTGAAGCTTTCTTT
TRBV28	.	.	TRBJ1-1	CASTDSLIMNTEAFF	TGTGCCAGCACGGACAGCTTAATCATGAACACTGAAGCTTTCTTT
TRBV5-6	.	.	TRBJ1-4	CASSLGTVNEKLFF	TGTGCCAGCAGCTTGGGGACAGTCAATGAAAAACTGTTTTTT